The TCR beta chain described here comes from a study of cytomegalovirus exposure and HLA in healthy donors. Study-wide points: HLA restriction was apparent for most CMV-associated TCR beta chains in a later analysis.

A remark on this clone: What it binds is not known.

Researchers ran the PCR with 60 Vbeta and 13 Jbeta primers. Libraries were prepared by immunoSEQ multiplex PCR; TCRdb keeps only in-frame clonotypes and omits some of them. The sample shows 130,000 or so clones, 65% to 85% of them seen only once. J was trimmed by 7 bases and V by 1 base; bases with no gene match: 8. There are 16 residues in the CDR3. Germline-derived CDR1 and CDR2 are LNHDA and SQIVND (reference sequence). This chain uses TRBV19 with TRBJ2-1; the match to TRBD1 covers 9 bases. The receptor was derived from a man in his fifties in good health and CMV-seronegative. The sequenced sample consisted of PBMCs. CDR3 in amino acids: CASSIVFGTGWNEQFF. The DNA of the CDR3 is TGTGCCAGTAGTATAGTGTTTGGGACAGGGTGGAATGAGCAGTTCTTC.